This T cell receptor beta chain derives from a study of HIV-infected patients and healthy controls (dated 2014 in TCRdb). This clonotype was seen ten or more times. The antigen this receptor binds is unknown. Base qualities are not recorded, but no much larger clone differs from it by a single base. Libraries came from 5' RACE. The reads were generated on an Illumina MiSeq. The raw public data were reprocessed by TCRdb itself: fastp quality trimming at Q25, MiXCR clonotype calling, in-frame beta chains only. Each entry merges the rows of one CDR3 protein and shows their most common DNA and genes. In all, the sample holds around 67,000 distinct CDR3 sequences, and about a sixth of those were seen once. The leading ten clones occupy approximately 5.4% of the sample. Its CDR3 holds 16 amino acids, cysteine through phenylalanine. Only CDR3 DNA remains: 48 bases, in frame from the first base. For CDR1 and CDR2, the germline V gene lists MDHEN and SYDVKM. The germline V end is reduced by 6 bases and the J end by 8 bases; junction bases left unmatched: 16.

Material for sequencing was CD4+ T cells from blood. The receptor was derived from a human donor in good health. Recombination connected TRBV28 to TRBJ2-1, and TRBD2 matches 7 of the central bases. The CDR3 amino acid sequence is: CASRDTVRGGVYEQFF. The sequenced DNA: TGTGCCAGCAGAGATACCGTCCGCGGGGGTGTCTATGAGCAGTTCTTC.